This T cell receptor beta chain was recovered during a study of blood T cells in healthy people across ages. Points from the study as a whole: The study lacked donor CMV status, which possibly confounded expanded clonotype changes.

This CDR3 contains 13 residues. V was pared by 3 bases and J by 5 bases, with 13 bases between. Germline V gene sequence: CDR1 DFQATT, CDR2 SNEGSKA (reference sequence). For the second PCR, which ran for 7 to 11 cycles, a sample-barcoded 5' primer and a J-beta primer mix were used. A 12-random-nucleotide template-switch adaptor tagged each cDNA molecule. TCRdb recomputed calls from the 5' RACE reads with MiXCR, one row per CDR3 protein. The profile covers almost 550,000 distinct CDR3 sequences, with less than 25% appearing a single time and just over 8.5% taken by the ten largest. The donors, healthy Caucasians from Russia, were aged 6 to 90. This clonotype appeared a few times. Its antigen is not known. The same data also went into a second study, on T cells of mothers and their children. That source adds: Over 8 million TCR beta CDR3 reads were obtained from each mother, and 3 million to 3.5 million from each child.

The sample consisted of blood. The clonotype comes from a boy aged 5-17 years in good health. The chain links TRBV20-1 to TRBJ1-2; no firm D call. The CDR3 reads CSARAGFLYGYTF. CDR3 DNA: TGCAGTGCTAGGGCGGGATTTTTATATGGCTACACCTTC.